Each of the 10 T cell receptor beta chains below was sequenced from the same sample in a study of technical replicates of blood from a few donors (dated by TCRdb to 2016 to 2017). Library preparation was by the immunoSEQ multiplex PCR assay. This is the immuneACCESS table as TCRdb keeps it, with only in-frame sequences that have V and J called. A part of the clones is gone; compared with another copy, unresolved V genes explain less than half, and the rest is unexplained. The sample data list approximately 82,000 clones, and around 90% of these were observed just once. The ten largest account for roughly 0.27% of the sample. Sequenced input: T cells isolated from PBMCs. The receptors stem from a human donor in good health.

The chain carries TRBV19 and TRBJ2-5, with 10 bases fitting TRBD1. After removal of 0 bases from V and 1 base from J, the junction contained 8 bases not matched to a gene. The CDR3 spans 18 residues. CDR1 and CDR2 from the germline V gene are LNHDA and SQIVND (reference sequence). CDR3 nucleotides: TGTGCCAGTAGTATAGATAGGCGAGGACAGGGGGTCCAAGAGACCCAGTACTTC. Protein product: CASSIDRRGQGVQETQYF.

The chain links TRBV5-4 to TRBJ2-7, with D possibly being TRBD1 (5 bases). Germline CDR1 reads SGHNT; CDR2 reads YYREEE (reference sequence). This CDR3 is 14 amino acids long. The ends were cut back, 1 base at V and 2 bases at J, with 10 bases in the middle. The CDR3 loop reads CASSLRADTYEQYF. The CDR3 coding sequence is TGTGCCAGCAGCTTGCGGGCGGACACCTACGAGCAGTACTTC.

V usage is TRBV9 and J usage is TRBJ2-5; D gene uncertain. Deletions cut 4 bases from V and 3 bases from J, with 10 bases between. This CDR3 is 13 amino acids long. The germline CDR1 and CDR2 sequences are SGDLS and YYNGEE. As DNA, the CDR3 is TGTGCCAGCAGCCCCCCCCGTAAAGAGACCCAGTACTTC. Residues: CASSPPRKETQYF.

CDR3 region: CSVSGRTEQYF. The CDR3 DNA sequence: TGCAGTGTGAGCGGGAGGACCGAGCAGTACTTC. The gene calls are TRBV20-1 and TRBJ2-7; 9 bases line up with TRBD2. V was clipped by 7 bases and J by 6 bases; unmatched bases: 4. Per the germline V gene, CDR1 is DFQATT and CDR2 is SNEGSKA (reference sequence). The CDR3 runs to 11 residues.

In its sample, this clone was seen a few times. The genes are TRBV7-2 and TRBJ1-1; D ambiguous. The CDR3 runs to 13 residues. Germline V CDR1 and CDR2: SGHTA, FQGNSA. Trimming pared 3 bases from V and 5 bases from J, leaving 10 bases between. CDR3 sequence (DNA): TGTGCCAGCAGCTTGGTAGCGACAACTGAAGCTTTCTTT. This encodes CASSLVATTEAFF.

This clone was seen once. The J gene is TRBJ2-5, the V gene TRBV5-1; 11 bases are shared with TRBD2. The CDR3 sequence is 15 residues long. Germline V gene data show CDR1 as SGHRS and CDR2 as YFSETQ. Trimming at V came to 6 bases and at J to 5 bases, leaving 9 bases not matched to a gene. Here the CDR3 reads CASNSGRAAGETQYF. The CDR3 nucleotides read TGCGCCAGCAATAGCGGGAGGGCCGCCGGGGAGACCCAGTACTTC.

The rearrangement joins TRBV10-3 to TRBJ1-1, with D perhaps TRBD1 (6 bases). The germline CDR1 and CDR2 sequences are ENHRY and SYGVKD. The CDR3 runs 16 residues. Trimming removed 1 base at V and 1 base at J, with 13 bases between. CDR3 region: CAISEFAGTKNTEAFF. CDR3 nucleotide sequence: TGTGCCATCAGTGAGTTTGCAGGGACAAAGAACACTGAAGCTTTCTTT.

The chain employs TRBV27 and TRBJ2-7; tentatively, D is TRBD2 (6 bases). CDR3 size: 17 residues. Per the germline V gene, CDR1 is MNHEY and CDR2 is SMNVEV (reference sequence). V was cut by 2 bases and J by 3 bases, with 20 bases left in between. CDR3 sequence: CASSLNFPALGGYEQYF. The CDR3 DNA reads TGTGCCAGCAGTTTAAATTTCCCGGCTCTGGGGGGCTACGAGCAGTACTTC.

This sequence joins TRBV10-3 and TRBJ2-4, with 12 bases identical to TRBD2. Germline trimming cut 4 bases from V and 2 bases from J; bases unmatched to any gene: 9. The CDR3 loop spans 18 amino acids. Germline V gene sequence: CDR1 ENHRY, CDR2 SYGVKD. The CDR3 here is CAISVPRLAGESKNIQYF. In DNA form, the CDR3 reads TGTGCCATCAGTGTACCTCGACTAGCGGGAGAATCCAAAAACATTCAGTACTTC.

This chain links TRBV7-9 with TRBJ2-5, with TRBD2 matching over 7 bases. With V trimmed by 2 bases and J by 5 bases, 8 bases remained unmatched. Germline V gene data show CDR1 as SEHNR and CDR2 as FQNEAQ (reference sequence). The CDR3 covers 15 residues. CDR3 protein: CASSLFSAGLETQYF. The DNA for the CDR3 is TGTGCCAGCAGCTTATTTTCAGCGGGACTGGAGACCCAGTACTTC.